These 26 T cell receptor beta chains were sequenced from one sample in a study of regulatory T cells in long-lasting Graves disease (dated by TCRdb to 2020 to 2023). Receptors were amplified or captured by multiplex PCR. Sequencer: Illumina HiSeq 4000. CDR3 regions were amplified by Arm-PCR with iRepertoire HTBI primers to construct TCR beta libraries. TCRdb handled the public reads itself, with Q25 trimming in fastp and clone calling in MiXCR, and kept productive beta chains. Rows are unified per CDR3 protein, each entry keeping the most common DNA and genes. The sample table lists approximately 400,000 distinct CDR3 sequences, about 11% of them with a count of one. 18% of the sample is taken by the ten largest. The sample's time point, from its label and the paper: newly diagnosed GD, antithyroid drugs for less than 3 months. For both TCR sequencing and RNA sequencing, RNA was extracted from PBMCs in TRIzol.

This sample was also put to use in a study of T cells in Graves' hyperthyroidism and ophthalmopathy.

Source: peripheral blood mononuclear cells (PBMCs), taken at new diagnosis, from a patient treated with antithyroid drugs. These receptor sequences come from a woman under 30 with Graves disease. Donor details come from another sample of the same person, matched by shared clones.

This clonotype came up many times. The V call is TRBV6-1, the J call TRBJ1-5, with D unresolved. From germline, CDR1 is MNHNS and CDR2 SASEGT. Between the trimmed V and J ends, which lost 3 bases and 7 bases, there was a span of 7 bases. CDR3 length: 12 amino acids. The CDR3 DNA follows: TGTGCCAGCAGTGAGGGAAGGCAGCCCCAGCATTTT. Amino acids: CASSEGRQPQHF.

This clonotype was counted at least ten times. The chain joins TRBV20-1 to TRBJ1-1, with no clear D. CDR1 is DFQATT, CDR2 SNEGSKA, per germline (reference sequence). V lost 6 bases, J lost 2 bases, and 13 bases lay in between. The CDR3 spans 13 residues. The DNA of the CDR3 is TGCAGTGCAAAGAACAGTCGTAACACTGAAGCTTTCTTT. This codes for CSAKNSRNTEAFF.

This clonotype was recorded many times. The J gene is TRBJ1-5, the V gene TRBV6-5; weak D call: TRBD1 (5 bases). V dropped 3 bases and J dropped 5 bases, with 14 bases sitting between them. The CDR3 sequence is 15 residues long. Germline lookup yields CDR1 MNHEY and CDR2 SVGAGI. CDR3 loop: CASSYKTDNHQPQHF. DNA of the CDR3: TGTGCCAGCAGTTATAAGACGGACAATCATCAGCCCCAGCATTTT.

Worth noting for this clonotype: No conserved phenylalanine or tryptophan is present at the end of the CDR3, so a read error is the likely explanation. DNA for the CDR3: TGTGCCAGCTTAAAGGGGTTATACAATGAGCAGTTCCTC. This translates into CASLKGLYNEQFL. This chain uses TRBV7-9 with TRBJ2-1, with D perhaps TRBD1 (5 bases). CDR3 length: 13 residues. The germline V gene has CDR1 SEHNR and CDR2 FQNEAQ (reference sequence). V gave up 8 bases and J gave up 4 bases, with 12 bases separating them.

The table lists this clonotype with many counts. The rearrangement links TRBV20-1 to TRBJ1-4; D remains unclear. The CDR3 covers 17 residues. Germline V gene sequence: CDR1 DFQATT, CDR2 SNEGSKA (reference sequence). V lost 0 bases, J lost 7 bases, and 21 bases lay in between. This chain's CDR3 is CSARETFGQALGEKLFF. CDR3 bases: TGCAGTGCTAGAGAAACCTTCGGCCAGGCCCTAGGTGAAAAACTGTTTTTT.

This clonotype has a count of ten or more. V usage is TRBV2 and J usage is TRBJ2-3; D is possibly TRBD2 (6 bases). Trimming took 3 bases from V and 1 from J, leaving 11 bases between them. The CDR3 is 15 residues long. The germline gives CDR1 SNHLY, CDR2 FYNNEI. The CDR3 DNA reads TGTGCCAGCAGTGAGAGCGTAGCGGGCACAGATACGCAGTATTTT. Translation gives CASSESVAGTDTQYF.

The V and J genes are TRBV6-2 or TRBV6-3 and TRBJ1-5; TRBD1 might be the D (6 bases). V lost 8 bases and J lost 1, with 15 bases in between. Germline CDR1 is MNHEY and CDR2 is SVGEGT. The CDR3 runs 15 residues. CDR3 sequence: CASQSEQGSNQPQHF. The CDR3 DNA reads as TGTGCCAGCCAGTCGGAGCAGGGGAGCAATCAGCCCCAGCATTTT.

This clonotype was counted at least ten times. The chain uses TRBV9 and TRBJ2-2, with D hard to call. V lost 3 bases and J 0 bases, leaving 12 bases between the germline ends. The CDR3 totals 16 residues. Germline V lookup: CDR1 SGDLS, CDR2 YYNGEE. CDR3 sequence (DNA): TGTGCCAGCAGCGCCAGGACCAACACGAACACCGGGGAGCTGTTTTTT. It is translated as CASSARTNTNTGELFF.

This clonotype was seen many times. The chain employs TRBV6-1 and TRBJ2-2; possibly TRBD2 for D (5 bases). CDR1 is MNHNS and CDR2 is SASEGT in the germline V gene. The CDR3 length is 16 residues. Trimming left V 6 bases short and J 5 bases short, with 19 bases between. The CDR3 nucleotides read TGTGCCAGCAGACTATCCTTGGGGAGTAGGACCGGGGAGCTGTTTTTT. Translation: CASRLSLGSRTGELFF.

This clonotype has at least ten counts. CDR3 amino acids: CASSLGQGAGDGYTF. CDR3 bases: TGTGCCAGCAGTTTAGGACAGGGGGCAGGGGATGGCTACACCTTC. The chain combines TRBV27 with TRBJ1-2; 11 bases are shared with TRBD1. CDR3 length: 15 residues. CDR1 is MNHEY and CDR2 is SMNVEV in the germline V gene (reference sequence). V gave up 2 bases and J gave up 6 bases; unmatched junction bases: 5.

This clonotype has ten or more counts. The chain couples TRBV6-1 to TRBJ1-1; D gene ambiguous. Germline values: CDR1 MNHNS, CDR2 SASEGT. Trimming removed 1 base from V and 11 bases from J, with 11 bases in between. This CDR3 comprises 12 residues. DNA for the CDR3: TGTGCCAGCAGTGAAGGGAATGTGGCGGCTTTCTTT. Protein product: CASSEGNVAAFF.

This clonotype was seen ten or more times. The rearrangement links TRBV10-3 to TRBJ1-1; perhaps TRBD1 as D (6 bases). This CDR3 spans 14 amino acids. CDR1 and CDR2 (germline): ENHRY, SYGVKD. The V and J ends lost 5 bases and 2 bases respectively, with 12 bases between them. In DNA, the CDR3 is TGTGCCATCAGTCCACAGGGACCTAACACTGAAGCTTTCTTT. This codes for CAISPQGPNTEAFF.

The J gene is TRBJ2-3, the V gene TRBV5-1, with D perhaps matching TRBD2 (5 bases). The V gene lost 4 bases and the J gene lost 6 bases, with 18 bases spanning the gap. The CDR3 consists of 15 residues. Germline-derived CDR1 and CDR2 are SGHRS and YFSETQ. The CDR3 spells CASSPAVLGPDTQYF. The CDR3, as DNA: TGCGCCAGCAGCCCAGCGGTATTGGGTCCGGATACGCAGTATTTT.

V is TRBV18 and J is TRBJ2-1; tentatively, D is TRBD1 or TRBD2 (6 bases each). Germline loops: CDR1 KGHSH, CDR2 LQKENI. Trimming removed 0 bases at V and 1 base at J, with 13 bases between. The CDR3 totals 17 residues. CDR3 loop: CASSPPRGEPSYNEQFF. The CDR3, as DNA: TGTGCCAGCTCACCACCTAGGGGGGAGCCATCCTACAATGAGCAGTTCTTC. The full variable domain, with the rest looked up from reference TRBV18 and TRBJ2-1, is NAGVMQNPRHLVRRRGQEARLRCSPMKGHSHVYWYRQLPEEGLKFMVYLQKENIIDESGMPKERFSAEFPKEGPSILRIQQVVRGDSAAYFCASSPPRGEPSYNEQFFGPGTRLTVL.

This clonotype was found many times. The DNA of the CDR3 is TGCAGTGCTAGAGATACGGGCGGGGAGCTGTTTTTT. Amino acid sequence: CSARDTGGELFF. The chain uses TRBV20-1 and TRBJ2-2; D is uncertain. The length of the CDR3 is 12 residues. V was cut by 0 bases and J by 7 bases, with 6 bases left in between. Germline CDR1 and CDR2: DFQATT and SNEGSKA (reference sequence).

With respect to this clonotype: This likely comes from a read error, as the CDR3 has no conserved phenylalanine or tryptophan at its end. The V and J genes are TRBV28 and TRBJ1-1, with no clear D. The CDR3 runs 13 residues. CDR1 MDHEN and CDR2 SYDVKM come from the germline V gene. The CDR3 DNA follows: TGTGCCAGCAGTCTTACTATGAAAACTGAAGCTTTCCTT. This gives the protein CASSLTMKTEAFL.

This chain connects TRBV5-1 to TRBJ2-5; no reliable D call. This CDR3 has 11 residues. Germline CDR1 SGHRS, CDR2 YFSETQ. V lost 6 bases to trimming and J lost 3 bases, with 6 bases between them. CDR3 bases: TGCGCCAGCACCGCCGAAGAGACCCAGTACTTC. As protein: CASTAEETQYF.

This clonotype was observed a few times. The rearrangement links TRBV14 to TRBJ1-5; D uncertain. This CDR3 contains 12 residues. The germline CDR1 and CDR2 sequences are SGHDN and FVKESK. V gave up 1 base and J gave up 13 bases, with 11 bases separating them. This chain's CDR3 is CASSQGNGQQHF. The CDR3 DNA reads as TGTGCCAGCAGCCAAGGGAACGGCCAGCAGCATTTT.

This chain uses TRBV28 with TRBJ2-1; 9 positions match TRBD1. This CDR3 contains 16 residues. Germline CDR1 and CDR2: MDHEN and SYDVKM. V trimming: 4 bases; J trimming: 8 bases; junction bases outside the gene matches: 12. DNA for the CDR3: TGTGCCAGCAGTTCAAACCGGGACAGGGTGGTGGATGAGCAGTTCTTC. It specifies CASSSNRDRVVDEQFF.

The sample holds many counts of this clonotype. V is TRBV28 and J is TRBJ2-1; perhaps TRBD2 as D (6 bases). The germline CDR1 and CDR2 sequences are MDHEN and SYDVKM. There are 16 residues in the CDR3. Trimming pared 1 base from V and 6 bases from J, leaving 16 bases between. The CDR3 reads CASSLSLAFSSNEQFF. The CDR3 bases are TGTGCCAGCAGTTTATCTCTAGCGTTCAGTAGCAATGAGCAGTTCTTC.

The rearrangement links TRBV5-1 to TRBJ2-6, with 8 bases lining up with TRBD1. V shed 4 bases, J shed 0 bases, and the junction held 12 bases outside the gene matches. CDR1 is SGHRS and CDR2 is YFSETQ in the germline V gene. CDR3 size: 19 residues. The CDR3 loop reads CASSPIRQGLASGANVLTF. The CDR3 region has the DNA TGCGCCAGCAGCCCAATTAGACAGGGGTTAGCCTCTGGGGCCAACGTCCTGACTTTC. The full variable domain, in which reference TRBV5-1 and TRBJ2-6 provide the parts outside the CDR3, is KAGVTQTPRYLIKTRGQQVTLSCSPISGHRSVSWYQQTPGQGLQFLFEYFSETQRNKGNFPGRFSGRQFSNSRSEMNVSTLELGDSALYLCASSPIRQGLASGANVLTFGAGSRLTVL.

This clonotype was seen at least ten times. The gene calls are TRBV28 and TRBJ2-7; D is unclear. The germline V and J ends were trimmed by 6 bases and 0 bases, with 15 bases remaining between them. CDR1 MDHEN and CDR2 SYDVKM come from the germline V gene. There are 15 residues in the CDR3. The CDR3 reads CASRHLVDSSYEQYF. As DNA, the CDR3 is TGTGCCAGCAGACACTTAGTAGATAGCTCCTACGAGCAGTACTTC.

The table lists this clonotype with many counts. The genes are TRBV15 and TRBJ1-2, with D perhaps TRBD1 (6 bases). The CDR3 covers 14 residues. Trimming took off 2 bases at V and 8 bases at J, with 15 bases between the two ends. Germline V lookup: CDR1 LNHNV, CDR2 YYDKDF (reference sequence). CDR3 in DNA: TGTGCCACCAGCAGAACGCGGGGGGCCTCGGGCTACACCTTC. The encoded protein is CATSRTRGASGYTF.

The J gene is TRBJ1-1, the V gene TRBV3-1, with 7 nucleotides matching TRBD1. The germline V gene has CDR1 LGHDT and CDR2 YNNKEL (reference sequence). V lost 1 base, J lost 3 bases, and 8 bases stayed unmatched. The CDR3 runs 16 residues. CDR3 protein: CASSQGAGTAHTEAFF. CDR3 in DNA: TGTGCCAGCAGCCAAGGGGCCGGGACAGCCCACACTGAAGCTTTCTTT.

This clonotype was counted at least ten times. The gene calls are TRBV4-3 and TRBJ2-2; D is ambiguous. The germline V gene has CDR1 LGHNA and CDR2 YSLEER. Deletions cut 1 base from V and 0 bases from J, with 12 bases between. CDR3 length: 17 amino acids. The CDR3 DNA follows: TGCGCCAGCAGCCAAGGTCTCCGGGCCCCGAACACCGGGGAGCTGTTTTTT. Its translation is CASSQGLRAPNTGELFF.

This clonotype was picked up many times. The chain's CDR3 is CSARVLGRGEAFF. The CDR3 DNA sequence: TGCAGTGCTAGAGTCTTGGGCAGGGGGGAAGCTTTCTTT. V and J are TRBV20-1 and TRBJ1-1; TRBD1 agrees at 7 bases. CDR1 is DFQATT, CDR2 SNEGSKA, per germline (reference sequence). J gave up 8 bases and V 1 base, and 7 bases lay outside the gene matches. The CDR3 has 13 residues.